The 30 T cell receptor beta chains in this list originate from one sample, sequenced in a study of post-analysis software for immune sequencing data. Overall study results and limits: When patients were compared with controls, about 5 TRBV segments were more frequent, TRBV5-6, TRBV5-1 and TRBV20-1 among them.

Their target antigens are unknown. Unique molecular identifiers were built into the TCR beta cDNA libraries. From the PCR reads, TCRdb called clonotypes with MiXCR, one entry per CDR3 protein. The sample includes more than 450,000 distinct CDR3 sequences, less than 40% of them seen just once. The sequencing input was blood. Source of these receptors: a girl aged 2 to 17 with multiple sclerosis.

The chain joins TRBV6-5 to TRBJ1-1; D is unresolved. The V gene's germline CDR1 is MNHEY and CDR2 SVGAGI. CDR3 length equals 13 residues. V was cut by 5 bases and J by 4 bases, with 11 bases left in between. The DNA of the CDR3 is TGTGCCAGCAGTCACCTTGGGCGCACTGAAGCTTTCTTT. Amino acids: CASSHLGRTEAFF.

This clonotype has a handful of counts. The chain is built from TRBV20-1 and TRBJ2-3, with D possibly being TRBD2 (5 bases). V gave up 6 bases and J gave up 4 bases, with 8 bases separating them. This CDR3 is 11 amino acids long. CDR1 DFQATT and CDR2 SNEGSKA come from the germline V gene (reference sequence). The CDR3 DNA follows: TGCAGTGCAATACTAGCAGATACGCAGTATTTT. It yields the protein CSAILADTQYF.

This clonotype was detected only a few times. This rearrangement joins TRBV27 to TRBJ1-2, with a possible D match to TRBD1 (6 bases). V was trimmed by 5 bases and J by 4 bases, leaving 23 bases between them. CDR1 and CDR2 (germline): MNHEY, SMNVEV (reference sequence). This CDR3 region has 17 residues. The DNA for the CDR3 is TGTGCCAGCAGTCGTAGACAGGCACCCAACCTAGGCTATGGCTACACCTTC. It translates to CASSRRQAPNLGYGYTF.

The chain recombines TRBV12-3 or TRBV12-4 with TRBJ1-2; 12 bases fit TRBD1. V lost 6 bases to trimming and J lost 4 bases; unmatched junction nucleotides: 6. The CDR3 runs to 15 residues. The DNA of the CDR3 is TGTGCCAGCAGACCGGGACAGGGGGCGGTCTATGGCTACACCTTC. Amino acids: CASRPGQGAVYGYTF.

The rearrangement links TRBV21-1 to TRBJ1-5. TRBV21-1 represents a pseudogene. The CDR3 extends over 17 amino acids. The CDR3 nucleotides are TGTGCCAGCAGCAAAGGAGGCAGAACCGGACCAAATCAGCCCCAGCATTTT. It translates to CASSKGGRTGPNQPQHF.

This clonotype was picked up a small number of times. The genes are TRBV9 and TRBJ2-3, with TRBD2 identical over 9 bases. Trimming took 4 bases from V and 1 from J; bases not matched to a gene: 10. This CDR3 contains 17 residues. Per germline, CDR1 SGDLS and CDR2 YYNGEE. DNA of the CDR3: TGTGCCAGCAGCTCCCGTTTAGCGGGGGCCGGCACAGATACGCAGTATTTT. This encodes CASSSRLAGAGTDTQYF.

The gene calls are TRBV29-1 and TRBJ2-1; 7 positions agree with TRBD1. CDR1 is SQVTM and CDR2 is ANQGSEA in the germline V gene. Trimming cost V 6 bases and J 5 bases; bases outside gene matches: 7. The CDR3 has 13 amino acids. For the CDR3, the DNA is TGCAGCGTGGAACAGGGGAACGACAATGAGCAGTTCTTC. This gives the protein CSVEQGNDNEQFF.

The rearrangement links TRBV7-2 to TRBJ1-2; no reliable D call. V was trimmed by 1 base and J by 6 bases, leaving 6 bases between them. Germline-derived CDR1 and CDR2 are SGHTA and FQGNSA. The CDR3 is 12 residues long. CDR3 bases: TGTGCCAGCAGCTTAGTACGCAATGGCTACACCTTC. Translating gives CASSLVRNGYTF.

The chain is built from TRBV11-2 and TRBJ2-7; 9 bases match TRBD2. The DNA end is a closer match to TRBJ2-5, so the J assignment may be wrong. The CDR3 is made up of 18 amino acids. Germline loops: CDR1 SGHAT, CDR2 FQNNGV. CDR3 bases: TGTGCCAGCAGCTTAGACTCCGGGACTAGCAATATCATAGCGACCCAGTACTTC. Amino acids: CASSLDSGTSNIIATQYF.

The chain recombines TRBV6-4 with TRBJ2-3; 12 bases line up with TRBD1. Losses at the gene ends were 0 bases for V and 4 bases for J; bases not matched to a gene: 8. Germline lookup yields CDR1 MRHNA and CDR2 SNTAGT. The CDR3 has 18 residues. As DNA, the CDR3 is TGTGCCAGCAGTGACTCGGTGGGGACAGGGGGCACGGCAGATACGCAGTATTTT. As protein: CASSDSVGTGGTADTQYF.

This clonotype was observed a few times. The V gene is TRBV20-1, the J gene TRBJ2-1; D uncertain. The CDR3 covers 13 residues. V lost 7 bases and J 7 bases, leaving 17 bases between the germline ends. Germline CDR1 DFQATT, CDR2 SNEGSKA (reference sequence). The CDR3 region is CSGKTVGENEQFF. CDR3 nucleotide sequence: TGCAGTGGAAAAACGGTGGGCGAGAATGAGCAGTTCTTC.

The V and J genes are TRBV14 and TRBJ2-1; 9 positions agree with TRBD2. This CDR3 spans 16 amino acids. V lost 2 bases, J lost 5 bases, and 7 bases stayed unmatched. Germline loops: CDR1 SGHDN, CDR2 FVKESK. CDR3 nucleotides: TGTGCCAGCAGCCAATGGAGACTAGCGGTACACAATGAGCAGTTCTTC. Its protein is CASSQWRLAVHNEQFF.

The V gene is TRBV6-1, the J gene TRBJ1-4; D is perhaps TRBD1 (5 bases). CDR3 length equals 13 residues. Germline V CDR1 and CDR2: MNHNS, SASEGT. V dropped 6 bases and J dropped 7 bases, with 12 bases sitting between them. This chain's CDR3 is CASRRGPSEKLFF. Here the CDR3 DNA reads TGTGCCAGCAGGAGGGGACCCAGTGAAAAACTGTTTTTT.

A few counts support this clonotype. CDR3 region: CASSFGAWEQFF. In DNA, the CDR3 is TGTGCCAGCAGTTTTGGGGCGTGGGAGCAGTTCTTC. The chain employs TRBV12-3 or TRBV12-4 and TRBJ2-1; perhaps TRBD1 as D (5 bases). CDR3 length: 12 residues. The V gene lost 3 bases and the J gene lost 10 bases, with 10 bases spanning the gap.

This clonotype was observed a handful of times. V gene TRBV28 combines with J gene TRBJ1-1; a weak D match, TRBD1 (5 bases). Germline-derived CDR1 and CDR2 are MDHEN and SYDVKM. V dropped 3 bases and J dropped 2 bases, with 10 bases sitting between them. The CDR3 totals 14 residues. CDR3 coding DNA: TGTGCCAGCAGTTTGGTCAGGGCTAACACTGAAGCTTTCTTT. Residues: CASSLVRANTEAFF.

This clonotype was seen more than once but under ten times. This chain joins TRBV6-5 and TRBJ1-5, with TRBD1 identical over 9 bases. CDR1 MNHEY and CDR2 SVGAGI come from the germline V gene. Germline trimming cut 6 bases from V and 5 bases from J; bases unmatched to any gene: 8. The CDR3 covers 15 residues. CDR3 loop: CASRPQGAGDQPQHF. Written as DNA, the CDR3 is TGTGCCAGCAGGCCACAGGGGGCGGGCGATCAGCCCCAGCATTTT.

This clonotype was seen only a few times. This chain uses TRBV7-9 with TRBJ2-5; 7 bases line up with TRBD1. The CDR3 contains 16 residues. Germline-derived CDR1 and CDR2 are SEHNR and FQNEAQ (reference sequence). V was clipped by 3 bases and J by 2 bases; unmatched bases: 9. In nucleotides, the CDR3 is TGTGCCAGCAGCTTGTTAACAGGGGAAGGGCAAGAGACCCAGTACTTC. Its protein is CASSLLTGEGQETQYF.

DNA for the CDR3: TGTGCCAGCAGTTTAGTGACTAGCTCCTATCAAGAGACCCAGTACTTC. Protein sequence: CASSLVTSSYQETQYF. This chain links TRBV12-3 or TRBV12-4 with TRBJ2-5; 7 bases fit TRBD2. The CDR3 has 16 amino acids. J lost 2 bases, V lost 1 base, and 7 bases had no gene match.

The genes are TRBV5-1 and TRBJ2-7; D not certain. V dropped 0 bases and J dropped 3 bases, with 10 bases sitting between them. The CDR3 runs 14 residues. Germline V gene sequence: CDR1 SGHRS, CDR2 YFSETQ. CDR3 coding DNA: TGCGCCAGCAGCTTGGCCAGGCCTAACTACGAGCAGTACTTC. Amino acids: CASSLARPNYEQYF.

This rearrangement joins TRBV12-3 or TRBV12-4 to TRBJ2-5; D may be TRBD1 (6 bases). Trimming removed 3 bases from V and 5 bases from J, with 13 bases in between. The CDR3 runs 14 residues. Written as DNA, the CDR3 is TGTGCCAGCAGTTTCGGGACAAAGGTGGAGACCCAGTACTTC. It yields the protein CASSFGTKVETQYF.

This clonotype was seen more than once but under ten times. The chain employs TRBV6-5 and TRBJ1-1, with TRBD1 matching over 8 bases. V lost 6 bases to trimming and J lost 4 bases; unmatched junction nucleotides: 4. Per germline, CDR1 MNHEY and CDR2 SVGAGI. This CDR3 is 13 amino acids long. CDR3 region: CASRTGVGTEAFF. CDR3 nucleotides: TGTGCCAGCAGGACAGGGGTTGGCACTGAAGCTTTCTTT.

The chain carries TRBV20-1 and TRBJ2-1; maybe TRBD1 (6 bases). Germline CDR1 reads DFQATT; CDR2 reads SNEGSKA (reference sequence). The length of the CDR3 is 14 residues. With 7 bases removed from V and 2 bases from J, the gap between germline ends came to 15 bases. The CDR3 here is CSDFEGETYNEQFF. In DNA, the CDR3 is TGCAGTGACTTTGAGGGGGAGACCTACAATGAGCAGTTCTTC.

The gene calls are TRBV12-3 or TRBV12-4 and TRBJ2-2, with D tentatively TRBD1 (5 bases). The V gene lost 6 bases and the J gene lost 7 bases, with 12 bases spanning the gap. CDR3 length equals 13 residues. The CDR3 DNA reads TGTGCCAGCAGCCGACAGTATGTCGGGGAGCTGTTTTTT. Translation gives CASSRQYVGELFF.

This clonotype has a handful of counts. The V and J genes are TRBV6-6 and TRBJ1-1; D is uncertain. CDR1 is MNHNY and CDR2 is SVGAGI in the germline V gene (reference sequence). This CDR3 has 13 amino acids. The ends were cut back, 0 bases at V and 7 bases at J, with 9 bases in the middle. The CDR3 loop is CASSYSKESEAFF. Here the CDR3 DNA reads TGTGCCAGCAGTTACTCGAAGGAGAGTGAAGCTTTCTTT.

This clonotype was recorded a few times. The chain combines TRBV24-1 with TRBJ1-2, with D possibly TRBD1 on 6 matching bases. The CDR3 runs 14 residues. Trimming pared 3 bases from V and 2 bases from J, leaving 9 bases between. The germline V gene encodes CDR1 KGHDR and CDR2 SFDVKD. Here the CDR3 DNA reads TGTGCCACCAGTGATGCCACAGGGAACTATGGCTACACCTTC. Translation: CATSDATGNYGYTF.

This chain joins TRBV5-6 and TRBJ2-7; the D call may be TRBD1 or TRBD2 (6 bases each). The V and J ends lost 7 bases and 9 bases respectively, with 23 bases between them. Germline CDR1 reads SGHDT; CDR2 reads YYEEEE. This CDR3 has 14 residues. In nucleotides, the CDR3 is TGTGCCAGCGGCCTCTATTATGGGGGGCAGGGGCAGTACTTC. This gives the protein CASGLYYGGQGQYF.

CDR3 sequence (DNA): TGTGCCAGCAGTTGGGGTGGGGGCTCCTACGAGCAGTACTTC. Protein sequence: CASSWGGGSYEQYF. The V gene is TRBV12-3 or TRBV12-4, the J gene TRBJ2-7; either TRBD1 or TRBD2 may supply D (5 bases each). V lost 4 bases and J lost 0, with 10 bases in between. The length of the CDR3 is 14 residues.

This clonotype was detected a few times. This sequence joins TRBV15 and TRBJ1-5; D is possibly TRBD1 (5 bases). The CDR3 runs 14 residues. V was shortened by 8 bases and J by 4 bases, with 15 bases between the two germline ends. The V gene's germline CDR1 is LNHNV and CDR2 YYDKDF (reference sequence). The CDR3 sequence is CATASGGSNQPQHF. As DNA, the CDR3 is TGTGCCACCGCCTCGGGGGGGTCGAATCAGCCCCAGCATTTT. Complete variable domain (other parts from reference TRBV15 and TRBJ1-5): DAMVIQNPRYQVTQFGKPVTLSCSQTLNHNVMYWYQQKSSQAPKLLFHYYDKDFNNEADTPDNFQSRRPNTSFCFLDIRSPGLGDTAMYLCATASGGSNQPQHFGDGTRLSIL.

The chain combines TRBV7-9 with TRBJ1-1; TRBD1 is a possible D gene (6 bases). CDR3 length: 15 amino acids. Trimming shortened V by 7 bases and J by 1 base, and 16 bases separated the two germline ends. Germline-derived CDR1 and CDR2 are SEHNR and FQNEAQ (reference sequence). The DNA of the CDR3 is TGTGCCAGCAACCCCCCGACAGGAGGGAACACTGAAGCTTTCTTT. This sequence encodes CASNPPTGGNTEAFF.

The chain combines TRBV20-1 with TRBJ2-3, with 12 bases aligning to TRBD2. The CDR3 is 18 residues long. Germline V gene data show CDR1 as DFQATT and CDR2 as SNEGSKA (reference sequence). The V segment lost 3 bases and the J segment 0 bases; nucleotides outside the gene matches: 10. The CDR3 DNA reads as TGCAGTGCTAGGGACTCGGGACTAGCGGGCGAAAGCACAGATACGCAGTATTTT. This gives the protein CSARDSGLAGESTDTQYF.